Listed here are 17 T cell receptor beta chains from one sample, sequenced in a study of T cell responses to AZD1222 COVID-19 vaccine. Profiling relied on immunoSEQ multiplex PCR, and the TCRdb table lists in-frame clones only, not all of them. The sample yields 150,000 to 200,000 clones, approximately 93% seen once. Specimen: peripheral blood, collected on day 0 of AZD1222 vaccination. These receptors were collected from an adult in good health.

The gene calls are TRBV5-1 and TRBJ1-2; D is possibly TRBD1 (6 bases). The germline gives CDR1 SGHRS, CDR2 YFSETQ. CDR3 length: 14 amino acids. The germline V and J ends were trimmed by 4 bases and 8 bases, with 18 bases remaining between them. CDR3 residues: CASSPLQGEGGYTF. CDR3 in DNA: TGCGCCAGCAGCCCATTACAGGGTGAGGGCGGCTACACCTTC.

The J gene is TRBJ1-5, the V gene TRBV4-2; D is uncertain. The CDR3 contains 13 residues. The V end was cut by 0 bases, the J end by 3 bases, with 3 bases between. The germline V gene has CDR1 LGHNA and CDR2 YNFKEQ. In DNA, the CDR3 is TGTGCCAGCAGCCAAGAGGTCAATCAGCCCCAGCATTTT. Its translation: CASSQEVNQPQHF.

In this sample, this clone turned up once. The CDR3 bases are TGTGCCAGCTCACCTCCGCGCCCAACAGATACGCAGTATTTT. Translating it yields CASSPPRPTDTQYF. J is TRBJ2-3 and V is TRBV18; D remains ambiguous. This CDR3 contains 14 residues. In germline, CDR1 is KGHSH, CDR2 LQKENI. V lost 3 bases and J 3 bases, leaving 10 bases between the germline ends.

The V gene is TRBV5-1, the J gene TRBJ1-2, with D uncertain. V lost 5 bases to trimming and J lost 4 bases, with 21 bases between them. CDR3 length: 16 amino acids. Germline values: CDR1 SGHRS, CDR2 YFSETQ. The CDR3 DNA reads TGCGCCAGCAGGACTACTATAATATCCGAATCCTATGGCTACACCTTC. This codes for CASRTTIISESYGYTF. Full variable domain (rest looked up from reference TRBV5-1 and TRBJ1-2): KAGVTQTPRYLIKTRGQQVTLSCSPISGHRSVSWYQQTPGQGLQFLFEYFSETQRNKGNFPGRFSGRQFSNSRSEMNVSTLELGDSALYLCASRTTIISESYGYTFGSGTRLTVV.

V is TRBV4-1 and J is TRBJ2-5; 8 positions agree with TRBD2. V was clipped by 0 bases and J by 3 bases; unmatched bases: 12. This CDR3 is 18 amino acids long. CDR1 and CDR2 (germline): MGHRA, YSYEKL. The CDR3 region is CASSQDRWSGGAEETQYF. The DNA of the CDR3 is TGCGCCAGCAGCCAAGATCGGTGGAGCGGGGGAGCTGAAGAGACCCAGTACTTC.

This clone came up once. The chain combines TRBV6-5 with TRBJ1-6; 12 nucleotides align to TRBD1. The germline gives CDR1 MNHEY, CDR2 SVGAGI. The V and J ends lost 4 bases and 10 bases, in that order; junction bases with no gene match: 8. The length of the CDR3 is 16 residues. In DNA, the CDR3 is TGTGCCAGCAGTTTGGGTTCCGGGACAGGGGGCTCACCCCTCCACTTT. Translated, it gives CASSLGSGTGGSPLHF.

This chain connects TRBV3-1 (or the pseudogene TRBV3-2) to TRBJ1-3; D might be TRBD1 (6 bases). The germline CDR1 and CDR2 sequences are LGHDT and YNNKEL (reference sequence). V lost 2 bases to trimming and J lost 4 bases, with 15 bases between them. This CDR3 region has 16 residues. CDR3 in DNA: TGTGCCAGCAGCCAAAGGGGGGGCAGAGGCGGAAACACCATATATTTT. Its translation is CASSQRGGRGGNTIYF.

The CDR3 region has the DNA TGTGCCAGCAGTTACCGGCAGGGGGTAGGAAACACCATATATTTT. The encoded protein is CASSYRQGVGNTIYF. The chain joins TRBV6-5 to TRBJ1-3; 7 bases align to TRBD1. J was trimmed by 4 bases and V by 2 bases; bases with no gene match: 5. Per the germline V gene, CDR1 is MNHEY and CDR2 is SVGAGI. The CDR3 spans 15 residues.

V and J are TRBV6-1 and TRBJ2-1; 10 nucleotides align to TRBD1. Germline V lookup: CDR1 MNHNS, CDR2 SASEGT. The CDR3 runs to 15 residues. The V segment lost 3 bases and the J segment 4 bases; nucleotides outside the gene matches: 3. Here the CDR3 reads CASSDGTGEYNEQFF. The CDR3 DNA reads TGTGCCAGCAGTGATGGGACAGGGGAGTACAATGAGCAGTTCTTC.

This clone came up a few times. The chain links TRBV27 to TRBJ2-1; D gene unclear. Germline CDR1 MNHEY, CDR2 SMNVEV (reference sequence). The CDR3 consists of 13 residues. Trimming cost V 8 bases and J 2 bases, with 10 bases left between them. CDR3 amino acids: CASSIGAYNEQFF. CDR3 nucleotides: TGTGCCAGCTCAATTGGGGCCTACAATGAGCAGTTCTTC.

CDR3 region: CSVGEGQDQPQHF. The CDR3 region has the DNA TGCAGCGTTGGAGAGGGCCAAGATCAGCCCCAGCATTTT. This chain joins TRBV29-1 and TRBJ1-5; D ambiguous. Trimming removed 4 bases from V and 5 bases from J, with 12 bases in between. The CDR3 runs to 13 residues. Germline CDR1 and CDR2: SQVTM and ANQGSEA.

The rearrangement uses TRBV12-3 or TRBV12-4 and TRBJ1-1; D gene uncertain. The CDR3 is made up of 13 amino acids. V lost 3 bases and J lost 6, with 11 bases in between. The CDR3 here is CASSLSIGSEAFF. The CDR3 bases are TGTGCCAGCAGTTTGTCGATTGGGTCTGAAGCTTTCTTT.

The chain is built from TRBV6-1 and TRBJ1-3; D might be TRBD1 (5 bases). CDR1 and CDR2 (germline): MNHNS, SASEGT. With 2 bases removed from V and 0 bases from J, the gap between germline ends came to 17 bases. The CDR3 is 18 amino acids. This CDR3 reads CASSEMVGGVSSGNTIYF. As DNA, the CDR3 is TGTGCCAGCAGTGAAATGGTGGGGGGGGTGAGCTCTGGAAACACCATATATTTT.

The J gene is TRBJ1-5, the V gene TRBV7-9; no definite D call. Germline V lookup: CDR1 SEHNR, CDR2 FQNEAQ (reference sequence). The CDR3 is 13 residues long. V lost 1 base to trimming and J lost 5 bases, with 6 bases between them. CDR3 protein: CASSLEEDQPQHF. The CDR3 nucleotides are TGTGCCAGCAGCTTAGAGGAAGATCAGCCCCAGCATTTT.

This chain connects TRBV5-1 to TRBJ2-2, with D possibly being TRBD2 (6 bases). Germline-derived CDR1 and CDR2 are SGHRS and YFSETQ. Trimming removed 6 bases from V and 6 bases from J, with 21 bases in between. The CDR3 runs 16 residues. The CDR3 protein is CASTRKYAAGPGELFF. The CDR3 DNA follows: TGCGCCAGCACCCGAAAATACGCGGCGGGGCCCGGGGAGCTGTTTTTT.

This chain connects TRBV6-1 to TRBJ2-7; 9 bases are a match to TRBD2. V trimming: 3 bases; J trimming: 7 bases; junction bases outside the gene matches: 19. The CDR3 has 18 residues. Germline V gene lookup returns CDR1 MNHNS and CDR2 SASEGT. The CDR3 DNA is TGTGCCAGCAGTGATTTGTGGTCGGCTAGCGGGGCTCATGGGGAGCAGTACTTC. Residues: CASSDLWSASGAHGEQYF.

The chain uses TRBV27 and TRBJ1-2; no clear D gene. V shed 3 bases and J shed 7 bases, with 15 bases lying between them. The CDR3 length is 14 residues. CDR1 is MNHEY, CDR2 SMNVEV, per germline (reference sequence). CDR3 region: CASSLLPPGGGYTF. The CDR3 DNA reads TGTGCCAGCAGTTTGTTACCTCCGGGCGGTGGCTACACCTTC.